This TCR beta chain originates from a study of blood T cell repertoires in COVID-19. About the study: From T cells, B-cell-depleted T cells, or PBMCs came the material, which was cDNA or gDNA.

The J segment lost 7 bases and the V segment lost 6 bases, leaving 5 bases of the junction unmatched. The CDR3 is made up of 15 amino acids. CDR1 and CDR2 (germline): MNHEY, SVGEGT. Repertoires were generated with immunoSEQ multiplex PCR, while TCRdb's copy carries only in-frame clones and drops some. The sample includes 68,000 or so clones, 70% to 80% of them seen just once. This clone was seen more than once but under ten times. The sample comprised peripheral blood. This TCR was sampled from a human donor in a cohort sampled during active COVID-19. The rearrangement uses TRBV6-2 or TRBV6-3 and TRBJ2-1; 14 bases line up with TRBD2. In DNA form, the CDR3 reads TGTGCCAGCAGCTCGGGACTAGCGGGAGCAAATGAGCAGTTCTTC. It is translated as CASSSGLAGANEQFF.